This entry concerns a single T cell receptor (beta chain). This entry is derived from a study of beta chain features in type 1 diabetes. Germline V gene lookup returns CDR1 LNHNV and CDR2 YYDKDF (reference sequence). The CDR3 consists of 15 residues. The germline V and J ends were trimmed by 1 base and 3 bases, with 13 bases remaining between them. The study reverse transcribed the entire isolated RNA, so it sequenced expressed TCRB transcripts. Naive, central memory and regulatory T cell samples came to a mean of roughly 3.9 million reads. Sequencing used immunoSEQ multiplex PCR; TCRdb keeps in-frame clones, though not all of them. The repertoire holds about 350,000 clones, about 18% seen once, with around 0.04% in the top ten.

V is TRBV15 and J is TRBJ2-7, with D unresolved. This receptor was identified in a woman in her late teens or twenties in good health. The sequencing input was naive CD4+ T cells from blood. The CDR3 is CATSRGLSSSYEQYF. The CDR3 DNA reads as TGTGCCACCAGCAGAGGCTTGTCAAGTAGCTACGAGCAGTACTTC.